A single TCR beta chain is shown here with its context. Its antigen target is currently unknown. Nothing much larger sits one base from this clone, and base qualities are not available. These data are taken from a study of blood T cells in healthy people across ages (dated by TCRdb to 2013 to 2016). About the full investigation: In model experiments, template switching captured roughly one uniquely barcoded TCR beta cDNA molecule for every two T cells. Age-related changes in TCR beta repertoire diversity were measured in the study by deep sequencing normalized with unique cDNA molecular identifiers. To avoid experimental bias, donors of different ages were spread randomly across the sequencing lanes. Two additional independent replicas of 1 million unique cDNA reads from the same blood draw were analyzed for two donors (one aged 18 to 29 and one aged 80 or older). The donors were divided into four age groups: young (average approximately 17 years), middle-aged (approximately 41), aged (about 60) and long-lived (roughly 82). The study at large found these results: Total diversity estimates from one million sequenced T cells were considered lower bounds and underestimates. The long-lived group showed more naive CD4+ T cells, fewer expanded clones and increased TCR diversity than the aged group, suggesting age selection. The percentage of naive T cells measured by flow cytometry correlated strongly with observed TCR beta diversity. Donor CMV infection status was unknown, potentially confounding age-related changes in expanded clonotypes. Because profiling used bulk unsorted PBMCs, naive and antigen-experienced compartments could not be compared conclusively. Observed TCR beta diversity per million T cells fell roughly linearly with age, and a significant reduction was already apparent by age about 36.

CDR1 and CDR2 are drawn from the germline V gene: SGHTA, FQGNSA. Reading from cysteine to phenylalanine, the CDR3 counts 17 amino acids. Just CDR3 DNA is preserved here, 51 bases in frame from base 1. After removal of 5 bases from V and 6 bases from J, the junction retains 11 bases not matched to a gene. Systemically healthy Caucasian individuals from Russia, around 39 in total and aged roughly 6 to 100 years, were included as donors. About 10 milliliters of peripheral blood were collected from each donor into EDTA-treated Vacutainer tubes. PBMCs were isolated by Ficoll-Paque density-gradient centrifugation, with at least 7 million obtained per sample. Total RNA, at least 6 micrograms per sample, was extracted from PBMCs with Trizol reagent. For every donor, flow cytometry on a PBMC aliquot measured the percentage of naive CD45RAhigh/CD27high T cells. Receptor libraries were prepared by 5' RACE. The sequencer listed for this sample is Illumina HiSeq 2500. A second PCR of about 6 to 11 cycles was performed with a sample-barcoded 5' primer and a J-beta primer mix. A template-switch 5' adaptor carrying 12 random nucleotides introduced a unique molecular identifier onto each TCR beta cDNA molecule. At least 2.5 million CDR3-containing paired-end reads were obtained from each sample. First-strand cDNA synthesis was performed from all RNA using the Mint cDNA synthesis kit, with priming by a TRBC-specific oligonucleotide. Following uracil-DNA glycosylase treatment, a first 18-cycle PCR with universal primers M1SS and BC2_uni_R was performed on all cDNA. In the authors' own workflow: Normalization of each sample was performed by random selection of 1 million high-quality reads, each carrying a distinct molecular identifier. Instead of being binned into consensus sequences, reads with shared molecular identifiers were discarded. CDR3 identification, clonotype clustering and error correction used MiTCR with a Q25 quality threshold and the strictest error-elimination algorithm. Lower-bound total TCR beta diversity was estimated with a nonparametric unseen species model using Euler transformation. In-frame beta chains were kept once TCRdb had trimmed the public reads at Q25 with fastp and called clones with MiXCR. CDR3 protein sequences are deduplicated, and each keeps its most common genes and DNA. TCRdb, not the original authors, processed these V and J calls. A total of 600,000 to 850,000 distinct CDR3 sequences appear in this sample, around 46% of them only once. Roughly 19% of the sample belongs to the ten largest clones.

The V and J segments used are TRBV7-2 and TRBJ2-3, and 13 junction bases match TRBD2. The sequence derives from a woman in her fifties or sixties in good health. The sample was blood. Here is the DNA: TGTGCCAGCAGCCCCATCGGGGGACTAGCGGGGAGCGATACGCAGTATTTT. This translates into CASSPIGGLAGSDTQYF. Outside the CDR3, residues come from the reference TRBV7-2 and TRBJ2-3 proteins, so the full variable domain is: GAGVSQSPSNKVTEKGKDVELRCDPISGHTALYWYRQSLGQGLEFLIYFQGNSAPDKSGLPSDRFSAERTGGSVSTLTIQRTQQEDSAVYLCASSPIGGLAGSDTQYFGPGTRLTVL.